The present T cell receptor (beta chain) was sequenced within a study of Ad26.COV2.S vaccination and SARS-CoV-2 variants. This clone was observed a single time. Its specificity is unknown. Specified treatment: about 20 received Ad26.COV2.S at low or high dose, single or two shots; several received placebo; per-sample allocation not given. Repertoires come from day 63 after the first vaccine or placebo injection. Ad26.COV2.S expressed prefusion-stabilized spike from the original Wuhan strain. The CDR3 has 17 amino acids. Study findings and constraints: Vaccine recipients and placebo recipients showed similar non-spike TCR breadth.

Repertoires were generated with immunoSEQ multiplex PCR, while TCRdb's copy carries only in-frame clones and drops some. The data show 300,000 to 400,000 clones, around four fifths seen once. This material consisted of peripheral blood, taken in a trial of Ad26.COV2.S vaccine versus placebo. This TCR was sampled from a person between 18 and 59 years old who received the Ad26.COV2.S COVID-19 vaccine or a placebo. This chain uses TRBV21-1 with TRBJ1-5; the DNA was not compared with TRBD1, the D call given in the table. TRBV21-1 is labeled a pseudogene. CDR3 DNA sequence: TGTGCCAGCAGCAAAGACCCACTCCGGGACAGGAGGCAGCCCCAGCATTTT. It is translated as CASSKDPLRDRRQPQHF.